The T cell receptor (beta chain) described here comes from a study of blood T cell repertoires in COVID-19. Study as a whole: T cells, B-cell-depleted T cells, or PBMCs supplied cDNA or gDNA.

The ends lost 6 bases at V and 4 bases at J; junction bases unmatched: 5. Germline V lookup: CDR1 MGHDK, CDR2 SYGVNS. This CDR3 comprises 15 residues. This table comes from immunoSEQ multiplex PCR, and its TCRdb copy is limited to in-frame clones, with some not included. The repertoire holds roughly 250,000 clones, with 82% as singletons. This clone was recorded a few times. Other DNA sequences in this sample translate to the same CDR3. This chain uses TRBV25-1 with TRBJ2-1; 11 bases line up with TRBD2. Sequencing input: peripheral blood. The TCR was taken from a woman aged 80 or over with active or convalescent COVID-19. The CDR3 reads CASSETSGTYNEQFF. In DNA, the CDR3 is TGTGCCAGCAGCGAGACTAGCGGGACATACAATGAGCAGTTCTTC.